This TCR beta chain was profiled in a study of shared clonotypes between healthy human individuals. Around 90 million PBMCs served as the genomic DNA source for unsorted samples. Repertoires were generated with immunoSEQ multiplex PCR, while TCRdb's copy carries only in-frame clones and drops some. This table has approximately 500,000 clones, 78% appearing once. Regarding this clone: The target antigen is unknown.

The study's findings and limits: It was only blood that was sampled, and tissue repertoires likely differ.

The CDR3 sequence is 18 residues long. Germline loops: CDR1 MGHRA, CDR2 YSYEKL. The sequence came from a woman in her 40s in good health. Some clones in this sample may be carry-over from other donors' samples. This sequence joins TRBV4-1 and TRBJ2-5, with TRBD2 matching 11 bases. The better agreement between TRBJ2-7 and the DNA end casts doubt on the J call. Sequencing was carried out using PBMCs. CDR3 bases: TGCGCCAGCAGCCTGAGACATGGGCTAGCGGGAGGTCGGTACGAGCAGTACTTC. This encodes CASSLRHGLAGGRYEQYF.